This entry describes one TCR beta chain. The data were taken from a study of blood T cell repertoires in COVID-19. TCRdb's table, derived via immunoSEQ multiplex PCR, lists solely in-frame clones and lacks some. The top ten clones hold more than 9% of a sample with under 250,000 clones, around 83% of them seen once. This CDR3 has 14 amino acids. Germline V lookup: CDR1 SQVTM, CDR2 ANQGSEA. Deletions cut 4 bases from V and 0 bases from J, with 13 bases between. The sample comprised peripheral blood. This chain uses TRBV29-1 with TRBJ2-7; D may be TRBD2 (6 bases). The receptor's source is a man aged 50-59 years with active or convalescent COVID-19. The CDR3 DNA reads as TGCAGCGTTGCCCATCGGGGGAGCTCCTACGAGCAGTACTTC. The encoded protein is CSVAHRGSSYEQYF.